Presented here are 15 T cell receptor beta chains from one specimen sequenced in a study of T cell responses to AZD1222 COVID-19 vaccine. Data came from immunoSEQ multiplex PCR; TCRdb stores just in-frame clones and leaves some out. The sample consists of around 84,000 clones, around 86% of them appearing once. The source material was peripheral blood, sampled on day 0 of AZD1222 vaccination. Receptor source: an adult in good health.

The chain is built from TRBV11-2 and TRBJ1-5, with a tentative D call TRBD1 (5 bases). The CDR3 runs 14 residues. CDR1 is SGHAT, CDR2 FQNNGV, per germline. V shed 0 bases and J shed 11 bases, with 14 bases lying between them. CDR3 protein: CASSLDRGDGAQHF. The CDR3 nucleotides read TGTGCCAGCAGCTTAGATCGAGGGGATGGGGCCCAGCATTTT.

This chain uses TRBV7-9 with TRBJ1-3; D not resolved. The V gene's germline CDR1 is SEHNR and CDR2 FQNEAQ (reference sequence). The CDR3 is 14 amino acids. V lost 1 base to trimming and J lost 4 bases, with 8 bases between them. The CDR3 DNA sequence: TGTGCCAGCAGCTTAGAGGCAGTGGGAAACACCATATATTTT. Amino acid sequence: CASSLEAVGNTIYF.

The J gene is TRBJ1-6, the V gene TRBV2, with TRBD1 identical over 8 bases. Germline CDR1 reads SNHLY; CDR2 reads FYNNEI. Unmatched junction bases numbered 11, after V lost 1 base and J lost 6 bases. The CDR3 contains 18 residues. In DNA, the CDR3 is TGTGCCAGCAGTGAAGGATGGGCCAGGGGGCGCGGTAATTCACCCCTCCACTTT. The encoded protein is CASSEGWARGRGNSPLHF.

This chain connects TRBV28 to TRBJ1-4, with TRBD1 identical over 8 bases. Looked up from germline, CDR1 is MDHEN and CDR2 is SYDVKM. V lost 2 bases to trimming and J lost 7 bases; unmatched junction nucleotides: 15. The CDR3 has 18 amino acids. CDR3 bases: TGTGCCAGCAGTTTACTTTCTTTTGGACAGGGCCCGTTTGAAAAACTGTTTTTT. Its protein is CASSLLSFGQGPFEKLFF.

The V and J genes are TRBV6-5 and TRBJ2-2, with D perhaps matching TRBD2 (5 bases). Trimming took off 4 bases at V and 5 bases at J, with 11 bases between the two ends. The CDR3 has 14 residues. From germline, CDR1 is MNHEY and CDR2 SVGAGI. The CDR3 bases are TGTGCCAGCAGTTCCGGGGAAGGGACCGGGGAGCTGTTTTTT. Its translation is CASSSGEGTGELFF.

The chain uses TRBV30 and TRBJ2-2, with D possibly TRBD2 on 5 matching bases. Germline-derived CDR1 and CDR2 are GTSNPN and SVGIG (reference sequence). Trimming took 0 bases from V and 1 from J, leaving 6 bases between them. This CDR3 spans 14 amino acids. CDR3 region: CAWSVSGNTGELFF. The CDR3 region has the DNA TGTGCCTGGAGTGTAAGCGGGAACACCGGGGAGCTGTTTTTT.

V is TRBV19 and J is TRBJ2-5; D is undetermined. CDR3 size: 13 residues. Germline V gives CDR1 LNHDA, CDR2 SQIVND (reference sequence). Trimming took 3 bases from V and 7 from J, leaving 12 bases between them. CDR3 in amino acids: CASSIVGEGTQYF. CDR3 DNA sequence: TGTGCCAGTAGTATTGTGGGCGAAGGGACCCAGTACTTC.

V usage is TRBV7-3 and J usage is TRBJ1-5; D is ambiguous. Germline-derived CDR1 and CDR2 are SGHTA and FQGTGA. This CDR3 contains 13 residues. V lost 5 bases and J lost 4, with 9 bases in between. DNA for the CDR3: TGTGCCAGCAGCCCTTCGATAAATCAGCCCCAGCATTTT. The encoded protein is CASSPSINQPQHF.

This chain joins TRBV24-1 and TRBJ2-1, with D possibly called TRBD1 or TRBD2 (5 bases each). Germline V gene sequence: CDR1 KGHDR, CDR2 SFDVKD. V was trimmed by 4 bases and J by 6 bases, leaving 15 bases between them. The CDR3 consists of 15 residues. The CDR3 DNA follows: TGTGCCACCAGTGACGCGACCGGGGCCATCAATGAGCAGTTCTTC. Its protein is CATSDATGAINEQFF.

The V gene is TRBV28, the J gene TRBJ2-1; D is unresolved. This CDR3 spans 14 amino acids. The V gene lost 5 bases and the J gene lost 8 bases, with 16 bases spanning the gap. Germline assignment: CDR1 MDHEN and CDR2 SYDVKM. CDR3: CASSIFGDRHEQFF. The CDR3 DNA follows: TGTGCCAGCAGTATTTTTGGAGACCGCCATGAGCAGTTCTTC.

CDR3 loop: CASGLVGTTGPRSLAKNIQYF. The CDR3, as DNA: TGTGCTAGTGGTTTGGTAGGGACGACAGGGCCCCGATCCTTAGCCAAAAACATTCAGTACTTC. The V gene is TRBV12-5, the J gene TRBJ2-4, with 7 bases that match TRBD1. Germline V gene lookup returns CDR1 LGHNT and CDR2 FRNRAP. The V segment lost 0 bases and the J segment 0 bases; nucleotides outside the gene matches: 17. This CDR3 has 21 residues. Supplemented by reference TRBV12-5 and TRBJ2-4, the full variable domain reads DARVTQTPRHKVTEMGQEVTMRCQPILGHNTVFWYRQTMMQGLELLAYFRNRAPLDDSGMPKDRFSAEMPDATLATLKIQPSEPRDSAVYFCASGLVGTTGPRSLAKNIQYFGAGTRLSVL.

V usage is TRBV6-5 and J usage is TRBJ1-2; 7 nucleotides match TRBD1. Trimming at V came to 0 bases and at J to 7 bases, leaving 5 bases not matched to a gene. Germline V gives CDR1 MNHEY, CDR2 SVGAGI. The CDR3 is made up of 14 amino acids. DNA of the CDR3: TGTGCCAGCAGTTACTCCACAGGGGCGAGTGGCTACACCTTC. Protein: CASSYSTGASGYTF.

This clone was recorded only once. This chain links TRBV30 with TRBJ2-2; 11 nucleotides align to TRBD2. This CDR3 is built from 16 residues. After removal of 1 base from V and 4 bases from J, the junction contained 5 bases not matched to a gene. Germline CDR1 and CDR2: GTSNPN and SVGIG (reference sequence). The CDR3 nucleotides read TGTGCCTGGAGTGCCGCTAGCGGGAGGCCCACCGGGGAGCTGTTTTTT. Amino acid sequence: CAWSAASGRPTGELFF.

J is TRBJ1-3 and V is TRBV29-1; 7 bases agree with TRBD1. The ends lost 5 bases at V and 2 bases at J; junction bases unmatched: 6. The CDR3 runs to 14 residues. The V gene's germline CDR1 is SQVTM and CDR2 ANQGSEA. Written as DNA, the CDR3 is TGCAGCGTTATCGGGACAGAAACTGGAAACACCATATATTTT. Amino acid sequence: CSVIGTETGNTIYF. The entire variable domain, with the rest obtained from reference TRBV29-1 and TRBJ1-3, is as follows: SAVISQKPSRDICQRGTSLTIQCQVDSQVTMMFWYRQQPGQSLTLIATANQGSEATYESGFVIDKFPISRPNLTFSTLTVSNMSPEDSSIYLCSVIGTETGNTIYFGEGSWLTVV.

V usage is TRBV7-9 and J usage is TRBJ1-5; the D is unclear. V gave up 5 bases and J gave up 5 bases, with 10 bases separating them. The length of the CDR3 is 13 residues. Germline V gene data show CDR1 as SEHNR and CDR2 as FQNEAQ (reference sequence). CDR3: CASSLPPDQPQHF. The CDR3 coding sequence is TGTGCCAGCAGCCTCCCTCCGGATCAGCCCCAGCATTTT.